This TCR beta chain was identified during a study of a mutant IDH1 vaccine in newly diagnosed glioma. The CDR3 is 12 residues long. V was pared by 5 bases and J by 9 bases, with 3 bases of the junction left unmatched. Germline CDR1 is SGHTA and CDR2 is FQGNSA. Time point: week 5, during vaccination. The content of each vaccine dose was 300 ug of mutant IDH1 20-mer peptide, and topical imiquimod accompanied it. This table comes from immunoSEQ multiplex PCR, and its TCRdb copy is limited to in-frame clones, with some not included. Among 45,000 to 60,000 clones listed, about three quarters were seen once. About this clone: Antigen: not known.

This chain links TRBV7-2 with TRBJ1-5; TRBD1 aligns across 8 bases. The receptor's source is a man aged 50 or older with glioma. Sample: PBMCs, taken from a glioma patient whose treatment included an IDH1 peptide vaccine. CDR3 sequence (DNA): TGTGCCAGCAGCGCCGGGACAGGGCCCCAGCATTTT. Translation: CASSAGTGPQHF.